This passage covers 25 T cell receptor beta chains from one sample sequenced in a study of T cell repertoires in cytomegalovirus infection. Their antigen targets remain unknown. Each CDR3 protein gets one entry after TCRdb re-called the reads with MiXCR. The data hold about 52,000 distinct CDR3 sequences, with roughly a fifth observed a single time. The sample here was CD8+ T cells from cultured PBMCs, taken from culture after CMV antigen stimulation. These receptors originate from a human donor in good health (CMV status not recorded). Some clones in this sample may be carry-over from other donors' samples.

This clonotype was seen more than once but under ten times. The V gene is TRBV7-2, the J gene TRBJ2-5; TRBD2 aligns across 10 bases. The CDR3 loop spans 16 amino acids. With 1 base clipped from V and 5 bases from J, the junction kept 7 bases outside the gene matches. In germline, CDR1 is SGHTA, CDR2 FQGNSA. The CDR3 sequence is CASSLGLAGVGETQYF. DNA of the CDR3: TGTGCCAGCAGCTTAGGGCTAGCGGGGGTCGGGGAGACCCAGTACTTC.

The sample holds a few counts of this clonotype. The chain combines TRBV7-9 with TRBJ2-5, with D possibly matching TRBD2 (6 bases). This CDR3 has 16 residues. V was pared by 0 bases and J by 4 bases, with 15 bases between. Germline V gives CDR1 SEHNR, CDR2 FQNEAQ (reference sequence). CDR3 coding DNA: TGTGCCAGCAGCTTAGCGGGTGCGGGGAATCGAGAGACCCAGTACTTC. Protein: CASSLAGAGNRETQYF.

The chain recombines TRBV7-6 with TRBJ1-1, with D tentatively TRBD1 (6 bases). This CDR3 contains 16 residues. Between the trimmed V and J ends, which lost 1 base and 0 bases, there was a span of 12 bases. Germline lookup yields CDR1 SGHVS and CDR2 FNYEAQ. The CDR3 bases are TGTGCCAGCAGCTTAGGCAGGGGCCGAATGAACACTGAAGCTTTCTTT. This codes for CASSLGRGRMNTEAFF.

J is TRBJ2-7 and V is TRBV28; D perhaps matches TRBD1 (6 bases). The CDR3 runs to 15 residues. Trimming left V 5 bases short and J 5 bases short, with 19 bases between. The germline V gene has CDR1 MDHEN and CDR2 SYDVKM. The chain's CDR3 is CASSLGGQGFDEQYF. In DNA, the CDR3 is TGTGCCAGCAGTCTCGGTGGGCAGGGGTTCGACGAGCAGTACTTC.

This clonotype was found a few times. The V and J genes are TRBV6-2 or TRBV6-3 and TRBJ1-1; D not resolved. The germline V gene encodes CDR1 MNHEY and CDR2 SVGEGT. The V gene lost 2 bases and the J gene lost 5 bases, with 12 bases spanning the gap. The CDR3 extends over 14 amino acids. In nucleotides, the CDR3 is TGTGCCAGCAGTTACGGAGTCGTTGAGACTGAAGCTTTCTTT. This encodes CASSYGVVETEAFF.

In its sample, this clonotype was seen a few times. DNA for the CDR3: TGTGCCAGCAGTGAAAGTCGGACTAGCGGATCATACGAGCAGTACTTC. Its translation is CASSESRTSGSYEQYF. The rearrangement links TRBV2 to TRBJ2-7, with 10 bases lining up with TRBD2. This CDR3 comprises 16 residues. V lost 2 bases and J lost 4; bases outside the gene matches: 8. The V gene's germline CDR1 is SNHLY and CDR2 FYNNEI.

Turning to this clonotype: Since a much larger clone is just one base distant, this may be a read error. No conserved phenylalanine or tryptophan ends this CDR3, so it is likely a read error. The chain joins TRBV27 to TRBJ2-2; perhaps TRBD2 as D (6 bases). This CDR3 comprises 15 residues. With 3 bases removed from V and 5 bases from J, the gap between germline ends came to 13 bases. Germline V gene sequence: CDR1 MNHEY, CDR2 SMNVEV (reference sequence). The CDR3 coding sequence is TGTGCCAGCAGTTTTACGTTCGGGGGTACCGGGGAGCTGTTTGTT. Translation: CASSFTFGGTGELFV.

The sample holds a few counts of this clonotype. The V call is TRBV12-5, the J call TRBJ1-1, with D tentatively TRBD1 (6 bases). The CDR3 has 16 residues. V shed 3 bases and J shed 2 bases, with 16 bases lying between them. Germline loops: CDR1 LGHNT, CDR2 FRNRAP. DNA of the CDR3: TGTGCTAGTGGTTTTGCCCCAGGGGCCCTAAACACTGAAGCTTTCTTT. This sequence encodes CASGFAPGALNTEAFF.

In this sample, this clonotype turned up a few times. The genes are TRBV4-3 and TRBJ2-3; D gene ambiguous. CDR1 is LGHNA and CDR2 is YSLEER in the germline V gene. The length of the CDR3 is 18 residues. V dropped 0 bases and J dropped 2 bases, with 18 bases sitting between them. This CDR3 reads CASSQDLRTVTYTDTQYF. CDR3 nucleotide sequence: TGCGCCAGCAGCCAAGATCTGCGGACCGTCACCTACACAGATACGCAGTATTTT.

The genes are TRBV6-5 and TRBJ1-1, with 7 bases lining up with TRBD1. The V gene end was trimmed by 5 bases and the J gene end by 6 bases; junction bases not matched to a gene: 3. Germline lookup yields CDR1 MNHEY and CDR2 SVGAGI. The CDR3 loop spans 12 amino acids. CDR3 nucleotides: TGTGCCAGCAGTCCGACAGGGTCTGAAGCTTTCTTT. Encoded protein: CASSPTGSEAFF.

The chain joins TRBV7-9 to TRBJ2-1; TRBD1 might be the D (5 bases). Trimming took off 2 bases at V and 10 bases at J, with 15 bases between the two ends. The CDR3 contains 14 residues. The germline V gene has CDR1 SEHNR and CDR2 FQNEAQ (reference sequence). The CDR3 sequence is CASSLSGRKGEQFF. The CDR3 bases are TGTGCCAGCAGCTTAAGTGGCAGGAAGGGGGAGCAGTTCTTC.

In its sample, this clonotype was seen a few times. The chain combines TRBV27 with TRBJ1-1; D perhaps matches TRBD1 (5 bases). Between the trimmed V and J ends, which lost 2 bases and 2 bases, there was a span of 12 bases. The CDR3 runs 15 residues. CDR1 and CDR2 from the germline V gene are MNHEY and SMNVEV (reference sequence). This CDR3 reads CASSLGLQGNTEAFF. The CDR3 DNA sequence: TGTGCCAGCAGTTTAGGGCTTCAGGGTAACACTGAAGCTTTCTTT.

This clonotype has a handful of counts. This CDR3 is CASSDRSNEQFF. CDR3 in DNA: TGTGCCAGCAGTGATAGGTCCAATGAGCAGTTCTTC. J is TRBJ2-1 and V is TRBV6-1; D unresolved. The germline CDR1 and CDR2 sequences are MNHNS and SASEGT. Trimming stripped 3 bases from V and 6 bases from J, with 6 bases between. This CDR3 has 12 amino acids.

This clonotype was seen a handful of times. The rearrangement joins TRBV7-8 to TRBJ2-7; TRBD2 matches 8 bases. Germline V CDR1 and CDR2: SGHVS, FQNEAQ. This CDR3 comprises 17 residues. Trimming removed 2 bases from V and 1 base from J; junction bases left unmatched: 10. The chain's CDR3 is CASSLPTGTSISYEQYF. Here the CDR3 DNA reads TGTGCCAGCAGCTTACCTACTGGGACTAGTATTTCCTACGAGCAGTACTTC.

This clonotype was seen only a few times. V usage is TRBV7-9 and J usage is TRBJ2-2; no definite D call. In germline, CDR1 is SEHNR, CDR2 FQNEAQ (reference sequence). V was cut by 3 bases and J by 1 base, with 12 bases left in between. The CDR3 runs to 16 residues. CDR3 residues: CASSFLSSENTGELFF. The CDR3 region has the DNA TGTGCCAGCAGCTTTCTTTCGTCAGAGAACACCGGGGAGCTGTTTTTT. Filled out from reference TRBV7-9 and TRBJ2-2, the complete variable domain reads DTGVSQNPRHKITKRGQNVTFRCDPISEHNRLYWYRQTLGQGPEFLTYFQNEAQLEKSRLLSDRFSAERPKGSFSTLEIQRTEQGDSAMYLCASSFLSSENTGELFFGEGSRLTVL.

On this clonotype itself: A read error may account for a junction end that differs from germline. The gene calls are TRBV6-2 or TRBV6-3 and TRBJ1-5; no firm D call. The CDR3 covers 11 residues. Germline values: CDR1 MNHEY, CDR2 SVGEGT. The CDR3, as DNA: TGTGCCCGCAGTTTCCGGGGGCCCCAGCATTTT. It is translated as CARSFRGPQHF.

The chain carries TRBV10-2 and TRBJ1-1, with unresolved D. The CDR3 totals 10 residues. Trimming stripped 6 bases from V and 5 bases from J, with 4 bases between. CDR1 and CDR2 from the germline V gene are WSHSY and SAAADI. The CDR3 nucleotides are TGCGCCAGCAGGGGAACTGAAGCTTTCTTT. This codes for CASRGTEAFF.

The genes are TRBV6-8 and TRBJ1-5; D gene unclear. CDR1 and CDR2 from the germline V gene are MNHGY and SAAAGT. This CDR3 has 16 residues. V was pared by 6 bases and J by 0 bases, with 15 bases between. CDR3 nucleotide sequence: TGTGCCAGCAGGGCGGCCTCGGACGGTAGCAATCAGCCCCAGCATTTT. Protein product: CASRAASDGSNQPQHF.

This clonotype appeared a few times. The rearrangement links TRBV4-3 to TRBJ2-1; TRBD1 matches at 7 bases. Looked up from germline, CDR1 is LGHNA and CDR2 is YSLEER. The V gene end was trimmed by 4 bases and the J gene end by 5 bases; junction bases not matched to a gene: 5. The CDR3 is 14 amino acids. The CDR3 DNA reads TGCGCCAGCAGCCGCGGACAGGTTAACAATGAGCAGTTCTTC. It codes for CASSRGQVNNEQFF.

This clonotype was seen more than once but under ten times. V usage is TRBV2 and J usage is TRBJ1-1; D gene ambiguous. The CDR3 is 13 amino acids. The V end lost 5 bases, the J end lost 2 bases, and 9 bases lay between the germline ends. Germline lookup yields CDR1 SNHLY and CDR2 FYNNEI. The chain's CDR3 is CASSFRPNTEAFF. The CDR3 bases are TGTGCCAGCAGTTTCCGGCCAAACACTGAAGCTTTCTTT.

Comments on this clonotype: An end of the junction differs from the germline gene, which may be a read error. The chain joins TRBV7-3 to TRBJ2-7; D might be TRBD1 (6 bases). Germline assignment: CDR1 SGHTA and CDR2 FQGTGA. This CDR3 has 17 amino acids. Here the CDR3 reads CASSLTGAGAITYEQYF. CDR3 bases: TGTGCCAGCAGCCTAACTGGCGCAGGGGCCATAACCTACGAGCAGTACTTC.

This clonotype was observed a few times. The chain couples TRBV10-3 to TRBJ2-7, with 9 bases matching TRBD1. CDR1 ENHRY and CDR2 SYGVKD come from the germline V gene. The ends lost 6 bases at V and 2 bases at J; junction bases unmatched: 8. This CDR3 region has 15 residues. The CDR3 region is CAISQGQGRTYEQYF. Here the CDR3 DNA reads TGTGCCATCAGCCAGGGACAGGGCCGAACCTACGAGCAGTACTTC.

In its sample, this clonotype was seen a few times. The genes are TRBV7-6 and TRBJ1-2, with 10 positions matching TRBD1. The CDR3 consists of 16 residues. CDR1 and CDR2 (germline): SGHVS, FNYEAQ. V lost 5 bases, J lost 6 bases, and 12 bases stayed unmatched. The CDR3: CASSPGTGAPRDGYTF. CDR3 in DNA: TGTGCCAGCAGCCCCGGGACAGGGGCCCCCCGGGATGGCTACACCTTC.

V gene TRBV7-9 combines with J gene TRBJ2-6, with D perhaps matching TRBD1 or TRBD2 (6 bases each). CDR1 is SEHNR and CDR2 is FQNEAQ in the germline V gene (reference sequence). This CDR3 has 22 residues. V was pared by 4 bases and J by 0 bases, with 28 bases between. CDR3 sequence reads: CASSSRNRGVGGRSSGANVLTF. The CDR3 coding sequence is TGTGCCAGCAGCTCCAGAAATAGGGGGGTCGGGGGTCGAAGCTCTGGGGCCAACGTCCTGACTTTC.

This rearrangement joins TRBV6-1 to TRBJ2-1, with D unclear. There are 13 residues in the CDR3. V lost 10 bases and J lost 4, with 14 bases in between. Germline V lookup: CDR1 MNHNS, CDR2 SASEGT. The CDR3 sequence: CATLTPTYNEQFF. The CDR3 nucleotides read TGTGCCACCCTGACCCCTACATACAATGAGCAGTTCTTC.